Below, 4 T cell receptor beta chains from the same sample are listed, as sequenced in a study of shared clonotypes between healthy human individuals. Clones were read by immunoSEQ multiplex PCR, and TCRdb kept only the in-frame ones, dropping some. Of over 850,000 clones in the sample, around three quarters were seen once. The sequencing sample was made of memory CD4+ T cells from PBMCs. Subset reported: CD45RA-negative fraction. The receptors come from a man younger than 35 in good health. Some clones in this sample may be carry-over from other donors' samples.

The chain has TRBV6-5 and TRBJ1-1, with D possibly being TRBD1 (5 bases). Deletions cut 5 bases from V and 3 bases from J, with 16 bases between. The CDR3 spans 15 residues. Germline assignment: CDR1 MNHEY and CDR2 SVGAGI. The CDR3 loop is CASSTKGRADTEAFF. The CDR3 DNA sequence: TGTGCCAGCAGTACGAAGGGGAGGGCGGACACTGAAGCTTTCTTT.

This clone was picked up a small number of times. This sequence joins TRBV18 and TRBJ1-4; D possibly corresponds to TRBD1 (5 bases). The V end lost 5 bases, the J end lost 0 bases, and 10 bases lay between the germline ends. Germline-derived CDR1 and CDR2 are KGHSH and LQKENI. The CDR3 has 15 amino acids. The DNA of the CDR3 is TGTGCCAGCTCAACGGACATTGCAACTAATGAAAAACTGTTTTTT. This gives the protein CASSTDIATNEKLFF. The variable domain in full, with the rest retrieved from reference TRBV18 and TRBJ1-4, is NAGVMQNPRHLVRRRGQEARLRCSPMKGHSHVYWYRQLPEEGLKFMVYLQKENIIDESGMPKERFSAEFPKEGPSILRIQQVVRGDSAAYFCASSTDIATNEKLFFGSGTQLSVL.

The chain recombines TRBV5-1 with TRBJ2-1; a weak D match, TRBD2 (6 bases). This CDR3 comprises 15 residues. The germline V gene encodes CDR1 SGHRS and CDR2 YFSETQ. Trimming cost V 0 bases and J 3 bases, with 10 bases left between them. In nucleotides, the CDR3 is TGCGCCAGCAGCTTGGCCCGGGACTTCTACAATGAGCAGTTCTTC. It is translated as CASSLARDFYNEQFF. Drawing the rest from reference TRBV5-1 and TRBJ2-1, the complete variable domain is KAGVTQTPRYLIKTRGQQVTLSCSPISGHRSVSWYQQTPGQGLQFLFEYFSETQRNKGNFPGRFSGRQFSNSRSEMNVSTLELGDSALYLCASSLARDFYNEQFFGPGTRLTVL.

The V and J genes are TRBV5-1 and TRBJ2-1; 9 nucleotides align to TRBD2. J lost 8 bases, V lost 2 bases, and 8 bases had no gene match. There are 15 residues in the CDR3. Germline CDR1 and CDR2: SGHRS and YFSETQ. CDR3 in DNA: TGCGCCAGCAGCTTTGTTAGCGGGAGTATCGATGAGCAGTTCTTC. This codes for CASSFVSGSIDEQFF.